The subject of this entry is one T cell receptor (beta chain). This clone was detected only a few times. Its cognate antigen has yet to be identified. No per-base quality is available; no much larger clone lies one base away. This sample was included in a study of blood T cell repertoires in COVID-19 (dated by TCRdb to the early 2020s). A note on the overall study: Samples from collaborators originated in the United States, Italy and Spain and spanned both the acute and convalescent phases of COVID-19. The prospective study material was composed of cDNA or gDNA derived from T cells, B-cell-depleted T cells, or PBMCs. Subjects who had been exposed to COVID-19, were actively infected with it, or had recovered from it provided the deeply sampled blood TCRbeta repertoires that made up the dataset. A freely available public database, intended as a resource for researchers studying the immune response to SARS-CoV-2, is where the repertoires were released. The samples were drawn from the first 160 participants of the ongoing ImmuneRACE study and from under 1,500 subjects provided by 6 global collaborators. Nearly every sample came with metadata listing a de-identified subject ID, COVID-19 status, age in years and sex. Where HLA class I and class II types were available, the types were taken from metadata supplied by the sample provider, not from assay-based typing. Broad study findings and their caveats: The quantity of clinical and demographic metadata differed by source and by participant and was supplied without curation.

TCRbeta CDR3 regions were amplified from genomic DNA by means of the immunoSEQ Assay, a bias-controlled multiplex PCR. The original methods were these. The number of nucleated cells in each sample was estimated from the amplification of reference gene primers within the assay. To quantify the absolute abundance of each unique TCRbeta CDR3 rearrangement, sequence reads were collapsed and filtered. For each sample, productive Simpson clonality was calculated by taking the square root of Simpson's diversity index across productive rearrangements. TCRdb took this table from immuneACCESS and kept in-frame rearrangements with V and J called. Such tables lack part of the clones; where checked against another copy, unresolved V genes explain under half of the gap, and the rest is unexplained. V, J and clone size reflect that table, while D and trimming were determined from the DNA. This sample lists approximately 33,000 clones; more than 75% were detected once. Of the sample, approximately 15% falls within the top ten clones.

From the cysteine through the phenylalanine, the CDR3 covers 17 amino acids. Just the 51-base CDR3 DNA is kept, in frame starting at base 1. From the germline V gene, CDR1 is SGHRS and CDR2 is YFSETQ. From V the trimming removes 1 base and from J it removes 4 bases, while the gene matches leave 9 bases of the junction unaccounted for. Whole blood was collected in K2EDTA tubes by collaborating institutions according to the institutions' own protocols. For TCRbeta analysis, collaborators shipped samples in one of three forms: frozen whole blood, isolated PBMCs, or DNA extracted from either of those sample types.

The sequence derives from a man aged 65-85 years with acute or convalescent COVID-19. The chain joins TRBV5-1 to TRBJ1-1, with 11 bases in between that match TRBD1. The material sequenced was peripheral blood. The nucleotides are TGCGCCAGCAGCTTGCGGACAGGGGGCCCATCGGGCACTGAAGCTTTCTTT. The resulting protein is CASSLRTGGPSGTEAFF.